The 7 T cell receptor beta chains below all came from one sample that was sequenced in a study of shared clonotypes between healthy human individuals. CD45RO-negative CD8 cells positively selected for CCR7 made up the naive population, which excluded terminally differentiated effector memory CD45RA+ cells. TCRdb's copy holds only in-frame clones and misses some; the assay was immunoSEQ multiplex PCR. The top ten hold 1.5% to 2% of the sample, which has about 2,200,000 clones, about 92% seen once. Sequences were obtained from naive CD8+ T cells from PBMCs. These receptors were collected from a man aged 18 to 29 in good health. Some clones in this sample may be carry-over from other donors' samples.

This clone was observed once. This sequence joins TRBV9 and TRBJ2-6; a weak D match, TRBD1 (6 bases). Germline loops: CDR1 SGDLS, CDR2 YYNGEE. The CDR3 loop spans 18 amino acids. The V gene lost 0 bases and the J gene lost 0 bases, with 13 bases spanning the gap. For the CDR3, the DNA is TGTGCCAGCAGCGTAGCTACAGGGCCCGTCTCTGGGGCCAACGTCCTGACTTTC. This sequence encodes CASSVATGPVSGANVLTF.

The V and J genes are TRBV28 and TRBJ2-5, with D unclear. CDR3 length: 14 amino acids. Germline V gives CDR1 MDHEN, CDR2 SYDVKM. V shed 0 bases and J shed 1 base, with 6 bases lying between them. CDR3 DNA sequence: TGTGCCAGCAGTTTATGGGGATTCCAAGAGACCCAGTACTTC. It encodes CASSLWGFQETQYF.

The genes are TRBV5-6 and TRBJ1-2; the D gene is possibly TRBD1 (5 bases). The ends were cut back, 4 bases at V and 6 bases at J, with 10 bases in the middle. The CDR3 totals 12 residues. The V gene's germline CDR1 is SGHDT and CDR2 YYEEEE. CDR3 DNA sequence: TGTGCCAGCAGCCCCTGGGGGAATGGCTACACCTTC. It encodes CASSPWGNGYTF.

The CDR3 DNA sequence: TGTGCCAGCAGTACCAGGACTAGCGGGGGGGAGCTGTTTTTT. Amino acids: CASSTRTSGGELFF. The rearrangement links TRBV28 to TRBJ2-2, with 11 bases aligning to TRBD2. Germline assignment: CDR1 MDHEN and CDR2 SYDVKM. Losses at the gene ends were 5 bases for V and 8 bases for J; bases not matched to a gene: 4. CDR3 size: 14 residues.

The chain employs TRBV4-1 and TRBJ2-3; 15 bases are shared with TRBD2. V lost 3 bases, J lost 2 bases, and 9 bases stayed unmatched. CDR3 length: 19 residues. Germline V gene lookup returns CDR1 MGHRA and CDR2 YSYEKL. The CDR3, as DNA: TGCGCCAGCAGCCACCAAGAGGGACTAGCGGGAGGCCCCACAGATACGCAGTATTTT. Its translation is CASSHQEGLAGGPTDTQYF.

V is TRBV11-2 and J is TRBJ2-6; possibly TRBD2 for D (6 bases). Looked up from germline, CDR1 is SGHAT and CDR2 is FQNNGV. V lost 3 bases and J lost 4, with 13 bases in between. CDR3 length equals 16 residues. The CDR3 bases are TGTGCCAGCAGCTTGGGAGGTCTACTCGGGGCCAACGTCCTGACTTTC. Translating gives CASSLGGLLGANVLTF.

For this clone: Within the sample, other DNA sequences also encode this same CDR3. This sequence joins TRBV9 and TRBJ2-1; D not certain. Per the germline V gene, CDR1 is SGDLS and CDR2 is YYNGEE. The CDR3 sequence is 16 residues long. The V gene lost 0 bases and the J gene lost 0 bases, with 10 bases spanning the gap. CDR3 residues: CASSVAGSSSYNEQFF. CDR3 coding DNA: TGTGCCAGCAGCGTAGCCGGCAGTAGCTCCTACAATGAGCAGTTCTTC.